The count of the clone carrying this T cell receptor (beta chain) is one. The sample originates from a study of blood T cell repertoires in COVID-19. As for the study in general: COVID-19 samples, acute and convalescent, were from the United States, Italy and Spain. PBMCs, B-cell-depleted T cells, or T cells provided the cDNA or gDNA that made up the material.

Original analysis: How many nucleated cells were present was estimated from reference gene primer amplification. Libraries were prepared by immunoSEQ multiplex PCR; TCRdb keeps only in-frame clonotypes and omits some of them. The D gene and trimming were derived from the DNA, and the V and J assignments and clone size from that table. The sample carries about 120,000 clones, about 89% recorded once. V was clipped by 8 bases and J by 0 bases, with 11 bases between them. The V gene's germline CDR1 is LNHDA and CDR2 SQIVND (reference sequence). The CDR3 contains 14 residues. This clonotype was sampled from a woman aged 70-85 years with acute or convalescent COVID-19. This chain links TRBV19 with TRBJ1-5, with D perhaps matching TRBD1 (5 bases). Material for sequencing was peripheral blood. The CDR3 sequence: CASDRGNSNQPQHF. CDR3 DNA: TGTGCCAGTGATCGGGGGAATAGCAATCAGCCCCAGCATTTT.